The 26 T cell receptor beta chains presented below share a single source sample, sequenced in a study of blood T cell repertoires in COVID-19. TCRdb's copy holds only in-frame clones and misses some; the assay was immunoSEQ multiplex PCR. The table shows roughly 150,000 clones, with 80% to 90% occurring only once. Sequencing was performed on peripheral blood. These receptor sequences come from a woman in her sixties or seventies who had recovered from COVID-19.

The table lists this clone with a count of one. The rearrangement joins TRBV28 to TRBJ1-6; possible D gene TRBD1, 6 bases. Germline V gene data show CDR1 as MDHEN and CDR2 as SYDVKM. The CDR3 length is 15 residues. Trimming pared 5 bases from V and 4 bases from J, leaving 12 bases between. The CDR3 DNA is TGTGCCAGCAGTCCCGGGGGGCCATATAATTCACCCCTCCACTTT. Protein: CASSPGGPYNSPLHF.

The V gene is TRBV5-6, the J gene TRBJ2-3, with D perhaps TRBD1 (5 bases). The CDR3 spans 15 residues. The germline V gene has CDR1 SGHDT and CDR2 YYEEEE. Between the trimmed V and J ends, which lost 0 bases and 0 bases, there was a span of 8 bases. The CDR3 sequence: CASSLVWGSTDTQYF. As DNA, the CDR3 is TGTGCCAGCAGCTTGGTGTGGGGCAGCACAGATACGCAGTATTTT.

This clone was recorded once. The chain carries TRBV9 and TRBJ1-1; TRBD1 agrees at 8 bases. V gave up 5 bases and J gave up 2 bases; unmatched junction bases: 8. This CDR3 has 15 amino acids. Germline V CDR1 and CDR2: SGDLS, YYNGEE. In DNA form, the CDR3 reads TGTGCCAGCAGTCAAACGGACAGGGTAAACACTGAAGCTTTCTTT. Its protein product is CASSQTDRVNTEAFF.

This rearrangement joins TRBV2 to TRBJ2-5, with a possible D match to TRBD1 (6 bases). The germline V and J ends were trimmed by 4 bases and 1 base, with 7 bases remaining between them. The CDR3 loop spans 13 amino acids. From germline, CDR1 is SNHLY and CDR2 FYNNEI. The CDR3 DNA follows: TGTGCCAGCAGTGGAGGGGGCCAAGAGACCCAGTACTTC. It encodes CASSGGGQETQYF. Full variable domain (remainder filled in from reference TRBV2 and TRBJ2-5): EPEVTQTPSHQVTQMGQEVILRCVPISNHLYFYWYRQILGQKVEFLVSFYNNEISEKSEIFDDQFSVERPDGSNFTLKIRSTKLEDSAMYFCASSGGGQETQYFGPGTRLLVL.

The chain combines TRBV28 with TRBJ1-1, with D uncertain. Germline lookup yields CDR1 MDHEN and CDR2 SYDVKM. The CDR3 runs 15 residues. V was clipped by 2 bases and J by 2 bases, with 12 bases between them. CDR3 nucleotides: TGTGCCAGCAGTTTACCCACCGGAGACAACACTGAAGCTTTCTTT. Protein sequence: CASSLPTGDNTEAFF.

The chain employs TRBV6-4 and TRBJ2-1; D uncertain. V was trimmed by 2 bases and J by 5 bases, leaving 13 bases between them. The CDR3 runs 15 residues. The germline V gene encodes CDR1 MRHNA and CDR2 SNTAGT. The CDR3 loop is CASSDEVAPHNEQFF. CDR3 DNA: TGTGCCAGCAGTGACGAGGTAGCTCCACACAATGAGCAGTTCTTC.

This clone showed up just a few times. The chain is built from TRBV5-1 and TRBJ2-2; the match to TRBD2 covers 7 bases. Germline lookup yields CDR1 SGHRS and CDR2 YFSETQ. There are 15 residues in the CDR3. Trimming cost V 4 bases and J 3 bases; bases outside gene matches: 6. In DNA, the CDR3 is TGCGCCAGCAGCCCCGGTGGGGGGGACACCGGGGAGCTGTTTTTT. It translates to CASSPGGGDTGELFF.

The chain uses TRBV10-3 and TRBJ2-4, with D perhaps TRBD2 (6 bases). V lost 4 bases and J 7 bases, leaving 11 bases between the germline ends. The CDR3 extends over 13 amino acids. Per germline, CDR1 ENHRY and CDR2 SYGVKD. The CDR3 DNA reads as TGTGCCATCAGTGCGCGGGACTTCAACATTCAGTACTTC. It is translated as CAISARDFNIQYF.

The chain combines TRBV12-5 with TRBJ1-2, with TRBD1 matching over 7 bases. The germline gives CDR1 LGHNT, CDR2 FRNRAP. This CDR3 region has 14 residues. V trimming: 0 bases; J trimming: 11 bases; junction bases outside the gene matches: 9. The CDR3 DNA reads as TGTGCTAGTGGTTTGGTACGAAACAGGGGTGGTTACACCTTC. It specifies CASGLVRNRGGYTF. The complete variable domain, with remaining parts taken from reference TRBV12-5 and TRBJ1-2, reads DARVTQTPRHKVTEMGQEVTMRCQPILGHNTVFWYRQTMMQGLELLAYFRNRAPLDDSGMPKDRFSAEMPDATLATLKIQPSEPRDSAVYFCASGLVRNRGGYTFGSGTRLTVV.

The chain carries TRBV18 and TRBJ2-3; TRBD1 matches 7 bases. Unmatched junction bases numbered 6, after V lost 2 bases and J lost 1 base. Germline V gene sequence: CDR1 KGHSH, CDR2 LQKENI. This CDR3 has 16 residues. The DNA of the CDR3 is TGTGCCAGCTCACCATTGACAGGGCCAGGCACAGATACGCAGTATTTT. Translated: CASSPLTGPGTDTQYF.

The rearrangement joins TRBV7-3 to TRBJ1-2, with D maybe TRBD1 (5 bases). Trimming took 2 bases from V and 1 from J, leaving 11 bases between them. The V gene's germline CDR1 is SGHTA and CDR2 FQGTGA. This CDR3 spans 15 amino acids. The CDR3 DNA is TGTGCCAGCAGCTTAGTTCCAGGGAATAACTATGGCTACACCTTC. It translates to CASSLVPGNNYGYTF.

This rearrangement joins TRBV30 to TRBJ1-1, with no clear D. The CDR3 length is 14 residues. Per germline, CDR1 GTSNPN and CDR2 SVGIG (reference sequence). V was trimmed by 0 bases and J by 5 bases, leaving 13 bases between them. The DNA for the CDR3 is TGTGCCTGGAGTGTGGGCACTCTTGGGACTGAAGCTTTCTTT. It specifies CAWSVGTLGTEAFF. Together with reference TRBV30 and TRBJ1-1, the CDR3 gives the full variable domain: SQTIHQWPATLVQPVGSPLSLECTVEGTSNPNLYWYRQAAGRGLQLLFYSVGIGQISSEVPQNLSASRPQDRQFILSSKKLLLSDSGFYLCAWSVGTLGTEAFFGQGTRLTVV.

The CDR3 loop is CASSLGQDNEKLFF. CDR3 bases: TGCGCCAGCAGCTTGGGGCAGGATAATGAAAAACTGTTTTTT. This chain connects TRBV5-1 to TRBJ1-4; D not resolved. The germline V and J ends were trimmed by 0 bases and 4 bases, with 7 bases remaining between them. Per the germline V gene, CDR1 is SGHRS and CDR2 is YFSETQ. The CDR3 sequence is 14 residues long.

The chain recombines TRBV29-1 with TRBJ2-1; perhaps TRBD2 as D (5 bases). Germline-derived CDR1 and CDR2 are SQVTM and ANQGSEA. Between the trimmed V and J ends, which lost 4 bases and 8 bases, there was a span of 18 bases. The CDR3 runs 14 residues. The CDR3 is CSVGELNGVDEQFF. CDR3 nucleotide sequence: TGCAGCGTTGGGGAGCTAAACGGGGTCGATGAGCAGTTCTTC.

The V call is TRBV3-1 (or the pseudogene TRBV3-2), the J call TRBJ2-1; weak D call: TRBD2 (6 bases). V lost 5 bases and J 4 bases, leaving 15 bases between the germline ends. From germline, CDR1 is LGHDT and CDR2 YNNKEL (reference sequence). The CDR3 loop spans 15 amino acids. The DNA of the CDR3 is TGTGCCAGCAGCGGAGCCCGGGAGTATTACAATGAGCAGTTCTTC. As protein: CASSGAREYYNEQFF.

This clone appeared a single time. This sequence joins TRBV27 and TRBJ1-2, with TRBD1 matching 8 bases. Looked up from germline, CDR1 is MNHEY and CDR2 is SMNVEV (reference sequence). V shed 1 base and J 8 bases; nucleotides not matched to a gene: 3. The CDR3 is 13 residues long. CDR3 region: CASSLLQGEGYTF. The CDR3 DNA reads TGTGCCAGCAGTTTATTACAGGGGGAAGGCTACACCTTC.

This chain joins TRBV9 and TRBJ2-6; 7 positions match TRBD1. Germline lookup yields CDR1 SGDLS and CDR2 YYNGEE. V lost 4 bases to trimming and J lost 4 bases; unmatched junction nucleotides: 8. The CDR3 sequence is 16 residues long. CDR3 protein: CASSTPTGVGANVLTF. The DNA for the CDR3 is TGTGCCAGCAGCACCCCAACAGGGGTCGGGGCCAACGTCCTGACTTTC.

A single count supports this clone. The chain joins TRBV6-5 to TRBJ1-3; 7 bases are shared with TRBD1. V shed 5 bases, J shed 4 bases, and the junction held 8 bases outside the gene matches. This CDR3 is 15 amino acids long. Germline CDR1 MNHEY, CDR2 SVGAGI. CDR3 protein: CASSTTTGKGNTIYF. The CDR3, as DNA: TGTGCCAGCAGTACCACGACAGGGAAAGGAAACACCATATATTTT.

This chain links TRBV18 with TRBJ2-7; TRBD1 is a possible D gene (5 bases). Deletions cut 3 bases from V and 0 bases from J, with 12 bases between. CDR3 length: 15 residues. The V gene's germline CDR1 is KGHSH and CDR2 LQKENI. The CDR3 DNA reads TGTGCCAGCTCACCTTCACAGGTCAGCTCCTACGAGCAGTACTTC. Protein sequence: CASSPSQVSSYEQYF.

The chain is built from TRBV6-5 and TRBJ1-1; 7 bases line up with TRBD1. V gave up 6 bases and J gave up 11 bases; unmatched junction bases: 18. CDR1 is MNHEY and CDR2 is SVGAGI in the germline V gene. The CDR3 runs 15 residues. The CDR3 is CASSPATGDGIGAFF. In DNA form, the CDR3 reads TGTGCCAGCAGCCCCGCCACAGGGGACGGGATCGGGGCTTTCTTT.

In DNA form, the CDR3 reads TGTGCCAGCAGCCGCGGGGCCCACAATGAGCAGTTCTTC. It encodes CASSRGAHNEQFF. J is TRBJ2-1 and V is TRBV5-6; tentatively, D is TRBD2 (6 bases). This CDR3 contains 13 residues. Germline CDR1 and CDR2: SGHDT and YYEEEE. Between the trimmed V and J ends, which lost 4 bases and 5 bases, there was a span of 10 bases. The whole variable domain, remainder taken from reference TRBV5-6 and TRBJ2-1, is DAGVTQSPTHLIKTRGQQVTLRCSPKSGHDTVSWYQQALGQGPQFIFQYYEEEERQRGNFPDRFSGHQFPNYSSELNVNALLLGDSALYLCASSRGAHNEQFFGPGTRLTVL.

Here the CDR3 DNA reads TGTGCCAGCAGTCCCCTAGCGGGAGTCGCGGATACGCAGTATTTT. As protein: CASSPLAGVADTQYF. The chain uses TRBV6-2 or TRBV6-3 and TRBJ2-3, with 10 bases that match TRBD2. Germline V gene data show CDR1 as MNHEY and CDR2 as SVGEGT. The CDR3 sequence is 15 residues long. Trimming removed 5 bases from V and 6 bases from J; junction bases left unmatched: 8.

The chain employs TRBV28 and TRBJ2-7; 8 bases map to TRBD2. The germline CDR1 and CDR2 sequences are MDHEN and SYDVKM. The CDR3 is 13 amino acids. Here the CDR3 DNA reads TGTGTCTGTCGGGGGGGCGGGACCTACGAGCAGTACTTC. Protein sequence: CVCRGGGTYEQYF.

The rearrangement uses TRBV7-3 and TRBJ2-1; TRBD2 aligns across 8 bases. With V trimmed by 5 bases and J by 6 bases, 9 bases remained unmatched. CDR1 and CDR2 from the germline V gene are SGHTA and FQGTGA. The CDR3 is made up of 15 amino acids. For the CDR3, the DNA is TGTGCCAGCAGCCCCCGGCTAGCGGGCCTCAATGAGCAGTTCTTC. Translation gives CASSPRLAGLNEQFF.

The chain uses TRBV7-8 and TRBJ1-5; no definite D call. V lost 4 bases to trimming and J lost 3 bases, with 13 bases between them. Germline CDR1 reads SGHVS; CDR2 reads FQNEAQ. This CDR3 region has 15 residues. The CDR3 region is CASSSHGKNNQPQHF. The CDR3 bases are TGTGCCAGCAGCTCCCACGGGAAGAACAATCAGCCCCAGCATTTT.

This clone occurred once. This specimen includes other DNA sequences encoding the same CDR3. V and J are TRBV5-1 and TRBJ1-5; 9 bases map to TRBD1. CDR1 and CDR2 from the germline V gene are SGHRS and YFSETQ. CDR3 length: 15 residues. V shed 4 bases, J shed 2 bases, and the junction held 4 bases outside the gene matches. The CDR3 DNA reads as TGCGCCAGCAGCCCGGGACAGGGTGGCAATCAGCCCCAGCATTTT. Residues: CASSPGQGGNQPQHF.